Listed below are T cell receptor beta chains from one sample, sequenced in a study of cytomegalovirus exposure and HLA in healthy donors. Sequencing was performed with immunoSEQ multiplex PCR; in TCRdb, only in-frame clones are kept and a portion is missing. The sample carries about 110,000 clones, less than 20% recorded once. The sample consisted of PBMCs. These receptors originate from a woman aged 18-29 years in good health and CMV-seronegative. CDR3s include the opening cysteine and the closing phenylalanine or tryptophan. D genes are given only for firm matches. Some rows mark clone size as missing; the rest say once, few, many or name a class of expanded clone.

J: TRBJ2-7
D: -
V: TRBV28
size: few
DNA: TGTGCCAGCAGTTTATACGGGATTACCTACGAGCAGTACTTC
CDR3: CASSLYGITYEQYF

J: TRBJ1-2
D: TRBD1
V: TRBV7-6
size: few
DNA: TGTGCCAGCAGCCCCGGACAGGGAGGTGGCTACACCTTC
CDR3: CASSPGQGGGYTF

J: TRBJ2-5
D: -
V: TRBV19
size: few
DNA: TGTGCCAGTACACAGGGTGCCCAAGAGACCCAGTACTTC
CDR3: CASTQGAQETQYF

J: TRBJ1-3
D: -
V: TRBV28
size: -
DNA: TGTGCCAGCAGTTTCATTCGGGACTCTGGAAACACCATATATTTT
CDR3: CASSFIRDSGNTIYF

J: TRBJ1-1
D: -
V: TRBV25-1
size: few
DNA: TGTGCCAGCAGTGCCACAGGGAACACTGAAGCTTTCTTT
CDR3: CASSATGNTEAFF

J: TRBJ2-5
D: TRBD2
V: TRBV6-5
size: few
DNA: TGTGCCAGCAGTCCCGGGGGGTCGGTGGAGACCCAGTACTTC
CDR3: CASSPGGSVETQYF

J: TRBJ1-6
D: -
V: TRBV30
size: -
DNA: TGTGCCGGCCGAGAACAGGGACGCTATAATTCACCCCTCCACTTT
CDR3: CAGREQGRYNSPLHF

J: TRBJ2-7
D: TRBD1
V: TRBV5-4
size: -
DNA: TGTGCCAGCAGCTTGGGGGACAGGTCCCTTTACGAGCAGTACTTC
CDR3: CASSLGDRSLYEQYF

J: TRBJ2-1
D: -
V: TRBV7-3
size: few
DNA: TGTGCCAGCAGCGCGTCAGGGTTGGGTGAGCAGTTCTTC
CDR3: CASSASGLGEQFF

J: TRBJ2-2
D: -
V: TRBV29-1
size: -
DNA: TGCAGCGCCGACATCTACACCGGGGAGCTGTTTTTT
CDR3: CSADIYTGELFF

J: TRBJ2-1
D: TRBD1
V: TRBV11-3
size: few
DNA: TGTGCCAGCAGCTCGGACAGGGGTTCCTACAATGAGCAGTTCTTC
CDR3: CASSSDRGSYNEQFF

J: TRBJ2-5
D: -
V: TRBV6-5
size: -
DNA: TGTGCCAGCAGTTACGGTATCACCTCAGGGGAGACCCAGTACTTC
CDR3: CASSYGITSGETQYF

J: TRBJ2-7
D: TRBD2
V: TRBV19
size: -
DNA: TGTGCCAGTAGTGTAGGGACTAGCGGGAGCTACGAGCAGTACTTC
CDR3: CASSVGTSGSYEQYF

J: TRBJ1-2
D: TRBD1
V: TRBV30
size: few
DNA: TGTGCCTGGGGGGACAGCAGCAGCTATGGCTACACCTTC
CDR3: CAWGDSSSYGYTF

J: TRBJ2-5
D: TRBD2
V: TRBV2
size: -
DNA: TGTGCCAGCCCTCTAGCGGCCCAAGGAGAGACCCAGTACTTC
CDR3: CASPLAAQGETQYF

J: TRBJ2-1
D: -
V: TRBV21-1
size: -
DNA: TGTGCCAGCAGCAAAGAGGAGACAGGGGTAAACAATGAGCAGTTCTTC
CDR3: CASSKEETGVNNEQFF

J: TRBJ1-2
D: -
V: TRBV28
size: -
DNA: TGTGCCAGCAGACTACAGGGTATCGACTATGGCTACACCTTC
CDR3: CASRLQGIDYGYTF

J: TRBJ1-5
D: TRBD1
V: TRBV27
size: few
DNA: TGTGCCAGCAGGCCCTCCGGGACAGGTATGCGGCCCCAGCATTTT
CDR3: CASRPSGTGMRPQHF

J: TRBJ2-2
D: -
V: TRBV28
size: -
DNA: TGTGCCAGCAGTTTTTTCGGGGTACGGTCCGGGGAGCTGTTTTTT
CDR3: CASSFFGVRSGELFF

J: TRBJ2-3
D: TRBD2
V: TRBV7-9
size: few
DNA: TGTGCCAGCAGCCCCCGACTAGCGCAAAGCACAGATACGCAGTATTTT
CDR3: CASSPRLAQSTDTQYF

J: TRBJ2-7
D: TRBD2
V: TRBV6-6
size: few
DNA: TGTGCCAGCACCCTGACTAGCATCGACGAGCAGTACTTC
CDR3: CASTLTSIDEQYF

J: TRBJ2-7
D: TRBD1
V: TRBV27
size: -
DNA: TGTGCCAGCAGACTAAATCAGGGGGCGAGAAACGAGCAGTACTTC
CDR3: CASRLNQGARNEQYF

J: TRBJ1-1
D: -
V: TRBV5-1
size: few
DNA: TGCGCCAGCAGCTTGGGCGGGAACACTGAAGCTTTCTTT
CDR3: CASSLGGNTEAFF

J: TRBJ2-5
D: TRBD2
V: TRBV9
size: few
DNA: TGTGCCAGCAGTCTCGGGGGGGAAGAGACCCAGTACTTC
CDR3: CASSLGGEETQYF

J: TRBJ1-1
D: -
V: TRBV27
size: -
DNA: TGTGCCAGCAGTTCGACAAAGAACACTGAAGCTTTCTTT
CDR3: CASSSTKNTEAFF

J: TRBJ2-7
D: TRBD1
V: TRBV5-6
size: few
DNA: TGTGCCAGCAGCTTACCGGGACAGGGCTCCTACGAGCAGTACTTC
CDR3: CASSLPGQGSYEQYF

J: TRBJ1-5
D: -
V: TRBV2
size: -
DNA: TGTGCCAGCAGGGGAGGGGGTTCGGCAGCCCAGCATTTT
CDR3: CASRGGGSAAQHF

J: TRBJ2-1
D: -
V: TRBV2
size: -
DNA: TGTGCCAGCAGCCCCGGGATACATGAGCAGTTCTTC
CDR3: CASSPGIHEQFF

J: TRBJ2-2
D: -
V: TRBV2
size: -
DNA: TGTGCCAGCAGTCCAAATTTCCTACCGGGACAAAACACCGGGGAGCTGTTTTTT
CDR3: CASSPNFLPGQNTGELFF

J: TRBJ2-2
D: -
V: TRBV15
size: -
DNA: TGTGCCACCAGCACCACGGGAGATTTCCCCGGGGAGCTGTTTTTT
CDR3: CATSTTGDFPGELFF

J: TRBJ1-1
D: TRBD1
V: TRBV14
size: few
DNA: TGTGCCAGCAGCCTAATCCGGGACAGAGCCACTGAAGCTTTCTTT
CDR3: CASSLIRDRATEAFF

J: TRBJ2-7
D: TRBD2
V: TRBV28
size: few
DNA: TGTGCCAGCAGCCAAGCGGGGTCGGGGTACGAGCAGTACTTC
CDR3: CASSQAGSGYEQYF

J: TRBJ2-7
D: TRBD1
V: TRBV6-1
size: -
DNA: TGTGCCAGCAGTTCGCGGACAGGGACGACCTACGAGCAGTACTTC
CDR3: CASSSRTGTTYEQYF

J: TRBJ2-5
D: TRBD2
V: TRBV5-1
size: -
DNA: TGCGCCAGCAGCCCCTTAGCGGGAGGGCCGGAGACCCAGTACTTC
CDR3: CASSPLAGGPETQYF

J: TRBJ1-1
D: -
V: TRBV9
size: few
DNA: TGTGCCAGCAGCGGAAGGGAGGGCACTGAAGCTTTCTTT
CDR3: CASSGREGTEAFF

J: TRBJ2-7
D: TRBD1
V: TRBV2
size: few
DNA: TGTGCCAGCAGATCAGGGGGAGAGTTGGTGTACGAGCAGTACTTC
CDR3: CASRSGGELVYEQYF

J: TRBJ2-1
D: TRBD2
V: TRBV5-1
size: -
DNA: TGCGCCAGGGATAGACTAGCGGGGACTTACAATGAGCAGTTCTTC
CDR3: CARDRLAGTYNEQFF

J: TRBJ2-3
D: -
V: TRBV2
size: -
DNA: TGTGCCAGCATCCCCGGAGAGGTCAGCACAGATACGCAGTATTTT
CDR3: CASIPGEVSTDTQYF

J: TRBJ1-1
D: TRBD1
V: TRBV10-3
size: few
DNA: TGTGCCATCAGTCCCGGGGGGACAGGGATTTCTGAAGCTTTCTTT
CDR3: CAISPGGTGISEAFF

J: TRBJ1-2
D: TRBD1
V: TRBV2
size: few
DNA: TGTGCCAGCAGTGCCGACAGGGGGCGCGGAGGCTACACCTTC
CDR3: CASSADRGRGGYTF

J: TRBJ2-1
D: TRBD2
V: TRBV7-6
size: few
DNA: TGTGCCAGCAGCTTAAGCGGGAGGGGCAATGAGCAGTTCTTC
CDR3: CASSLSGRGNEQFF

J: TRBJ1-5
D: TRBD1
V: TRBV28
size: few
DNA: TGTGCCAGCTCCAGGGGGCGAGCGGATCAGCCCCAGCATTTT
CDR3: CASSRGRADQPQHF

J: TRBJ2-5
D: -
V: TRBV10-3
size: -
DNA: TGTGCCATCAGTGAGGCAGGGGGGTTTGTCCGAGAGACCCAGTACTTC
CDR3: CAISEAGGFVRETQYF

J: TRBJ1-1
D: -
V: TRBV19
size: once
DNA: TGTGCCAGTACCCCTGTCGGGAGCTCGTTGACGGCTTTCTTT
CDR3: CASTPVGSSLTAFF

J: TRBJ2-1
D: TRBD1
V: TRBV7-9
size: -
DNA: TGTGCCAGCAGCTTCATCTCGCAGAGGGGGCGCTTAAGTGGGGATGAGCAGTTCTTC
CDR3: CASSFISQRGRLSGDEQFF

J: TRBJ2-4
D: TRBD1
V: TRBV7-9
size: -
DNA: TGTGCCAGCAGCTACTACCGGGACAGGCCAGGGGCCAAAAACATTCAGTACTTC
CDR3: CASSYYRDRPGAKNIQYF

J: TRBJ2-7
D: -
V: TRBV4-2
size: -
DNA: TGTGCCAGCAGCCAAGAACAGGGACTAAAACCATACGAGCAGTACTTC
CDR3: CASSQEQGLKPYEQYF

J: TRBJ1-1
D: -
V: TRBV7-2
size: few
DNA: TGTGCCAGCAGCTTAGATTTGGGGCGCCGAGCTTTCTTT
CDR3: CASSLDLGRRAFF

J: TRBJ2-7
D: TRBD2
V: TRBV6-1
size: few
DNA: TGTGCCAGCAGTTTACTAGCGGGAGGTTCCTACGAGCAGTACTTC
CDR3: CASSLLAGGSYEQYF

J: TRBJ1-5
D: -
V: TRBV15
size: few
DNA: TGTGCCACCAGCAGGCATACCGGGACGGGGGGACAGCCCCAGCATTTT
CDR3: CATSRHTGTGGQPQHF